These 5 T cell receptor beta chains share one sample of origin, sequenced in a study of CD8+CD57+ T cells in acquired aplastic anemia. The authors sequenced patients whose flow cytometry had shown CD8+CD57+ cell expansion. TCR beta VDJ and CDR3 profiles were obtained from a genomic DNA template. TCRdb reprocessed the reads with MiXCR, giving one entry per CDR3 protein. The table has some 120,000 distinct CDR3 sequences, almost 40% seen once. Sequencing was done on a sample of sorted CD4+, CD8+, or CD8+CD57+ T cells (not recorded which) from PBMCs. These receptors all come from a human donor with aplastic anemia.

This clonotype was seen many times. The V and J genes are TRBV5-8 and TRBJ1-3; TRBD1 is a possible D gene (6 bases). This CDR3 is built from 14 residues. Germline values: CDR1 SGHTS, CDR2 YDEGEE. V lost 0 bases and J lost 4, with 8 bases in between. CDR3 amino acids: CASSLGTVGNTIYF. CDR3 nucleotides: TGTGCCAGCAGCTTGGGGACAGTCGGAAACACCATATATTTT. Combining the CDR3 with reference TRBV5-8 and TRBJ1-3 gives the whole variable domain EAGVTQSPTHLIKTRGQQATLRCSPISGHTSVYWYQQALGLGLQFLLWYDEGEERNRGNFPPRFSGRQFPNYSSELNVNALELEDSALYLCASSLGTVGNTIYFGEGSWLTVV.

This clonotype was detected ten times or more. This sequence joins TRBV10-3 and TRBJ1-3; 8 nucleotides agree with TRBD1. The germline gives CDR1 ENHRY, CDR2 SYGVKD. CDR3 length: 14 amino acids. J gave up 3 bases and V 5 bases, and 3 bases lay outside the gene matches. For the CDR3, the DNA is TGTGCCATCAGTCTGACAGGGGATGGAAACACCATATATTTT. This translates into CAISLTGDGNTIYF.

In this sample, this clonotype turned up many times. The chain uses TRBV11-2 and TRBJ1-2, with D unresolved. The CDR3 has 13 residues. V dropped 5 bases and J dropped 10 bases, with 17 bases sitting between them. Looked up from germline, CDR1 is SGHAT and CDR2 is FQNNGV. The CDR3 coding sequence is TGTGCCAGCAGCCCACTCCAACTCGGAGTCTACACCTTC. Its protein product is CASSPLQLGVYTF. The full variable domain, its missing parts supplied by reference TRBV11-2 and TRBJ1-2, is EAGVAQSPRYKIIEKRQSVAFWCNPISGHATLYWYQQILGQGPKLLIQFQNNGVVDDSQLPKDRFSAERLKGVDSTLKIQPAKLEDSAVYLCASSPLQLGVYTFGSGTRLTVV.

The CDR3 DNA reads TGTGCCAGCAGTTCTAGCGGGGGCCAAGGGAATGAGCAGTTCTTC. Its translation: CASSSSGGQGNEQFF. This sequence joins TRBV2 and TRBJ2-1, with 10 bases lining up with TRBD2. The trim removed 5 bases at V and 7 bases at J, leaving 8 bases unmatched. CDR1 and CDR2 (germline): SNHLY, FYNNEI. There are 15 residues in the CDR3. The full variable domain, with the rest looked up from reference TRBV2 and TRBJ2-1, is EPEVTQTPSHQVTQMGQEVILRCVPISNHLYFYWYRQILGQKVEFLVSFYNNEISEKSEIFDDQFSVERPDGSNFTLKIRSTKLEDSAMYFCASSSSGGQGNEQFFGPGTRLTVL.

The table lists this clonotype with many counts. V gene TRBV20-1 combines with J gene TRBJ2-1; 15 bases align to TRBD2. Germline V gives CDR1 DFQATT, CDR2 SNEGSKA (reference sequence). The CDR3 extends over 16 amino acids. The J segment lost 8 bases and the V segment lost 6 bases, leaving 11 bases of the junction unmatched. The CDR3 nucleotides read TGCAGTGCAGACAGGACTAGCGGGGGGGCCCACTATGAGCAGTTCTTC. Protein sequence: CSADRTSGGAHYEQFF.